This entry lists 26 T cell receptor beta chains sequenced from one sample in a study of T cells in localized non-small cell lung cancer. Measured with immunoSEQ multiplex PCR; TCRdb has only the in-frame clones, and not every one. The profile shows some 50,000 clones, more than 85% of them singletons. The input for sequencing was PBMCs, taken before any cancer treatment. These receptors all stem from a female donor with stage II lung adenocarcinoma.

This clone was recorded only once. The J gene is TRBJ1-2, the V gene TRBV6-4; 9 nucleotides line up with TRBD1. The CDR3 runs to 15 residues. Germline assignment: CDR1 MRHNA and CDR2 SNTAGT. With V trimmed by 7 bases and J by 2 bases, 8 bases remained unmatched. The CDR3 protein is CASKARTGDNYGYTF. The DNA for the CDR3 is TGTGCCAGCAAAGCGCGGACAGGGGACAACTATGGCTACACCTTC.

This rearrangement joins TRBV5-6 to TRBJ1-6, with D unclear. CDR1 is SGHDT, CDR2 YYEEEE, per germline. The CDR3 extends over 16 amino acids. V shed 0 bases and J shed 8 bases, with 15 bases lying between them. Here the CDR3 DNA reads TGTGCCAGCAGCTTGGCCACAGCCCGTGGTGATTCACCCCTCCACTTT. Protein product: CASSLATARGDSPLHF.

V and J are TRBV9 and TRBJ1-3; the D is unclear. Germline assignment: CDR1 SGDLS and CDR2 YYNGEE. V lost 2 bases, J lost 0 bases, and 12 bases lay in between. The length of the CDR3 is 16 residues. The CDR3 reads CASSVGLASSGNTIYF. CDR3 DNA: TGTGCCAGCAGCGTGGGTCTGGCTTCCTCTGGAAACACCATATATTTT. Complete variable domain (other parts from reference TRBV9 and TRBJ1-3): DSGVTQTPKHLITATGQRVTLRCSPRSGDLSVYWYQQSLDQGLQFLIQYYNGEERAKGNILERFSAQQFPDLHSELNLSSLELGDSALYFCASSVGLASSGNTIYFGEGSWLTVV.

DNA of the CDR3: TGTGCCAACCCGCCGGGACAGGGAGCCACTGAAGCTTTCTTT. Residues: CANPPGQGATEAFF. The V call is TRBV14, the J call TRBJ1-1; TRBD1 matches at 9 bases. From germline, CDR1 is SGHDN and CDR2 FVKESK. With V trimmed by 10 bases and J by 4 bases, 10 bases remained unmatched. CDR3 length: 14 residues.

The chain combines TRBV11-2 with TRBJ2-5, with D uncertain. With 6 bases removed from V and 5 bases from J, the gap between germline ends came to 13 bases. Germline CDR1 and CDR2: SGHAT and FQNNGV. The CDR3 extends over 13 amino acids. The CDR3 region is CASSSRSPETQYF. The CDR3 nucleotides read TGTGCCAGCAGTTCCAGATCCCCGGAGACCCAGTACTTC.

The CDR3 is CASSLVGVYEQYF. The CDR3 bases are TGTGCCAGCAGCTTAGTTGGGGTCTACGAGCAGTACTTC. V and J are TRBV7-8 and TRBJ2-7; D is unclear. The CDR3 length is 13 residues. V was shortened by 1 base and J by 3 bases, with 7 bases between the two germline ends. Looked up from germline, CDR1 is SGHVS and CDR2 is FQNEAQ.

The J gene is TRBJ1-6, the V gene TRBV7-2; D remains unclear. The CDR3 totals 14 residues. Trimming took off 0 bases at V and 6 bases at J, with 6 bases between the two ends. Germline V gene sequence: CDR1 SGHTA, CDR2 FQGNSA. CDR3 sequence (DNA): TGTGCCAGCAGCTTAGCCGTTGGTAATTCACCCCTCCACTTT. As protein: CASSLAVGNSPLHF.

The chain uses TRBV7-9 and TRBJ1-1; the match to TRBD1 covers 9 bases. The germline CDR1 and CDR2 sequences are SEHNR and FQNEAQ (reference sequence). V was pared by 5 bases and J by 0 bases, with 10 bases of the junction left unmatched. The CDR3 covers 17 residues. DNA of the CDR3: TGTGCCAGCAGCCCGCGTGGACAGGGGCCCATGAACACTGAAGCTTTCTTT. Translated: CASSPRGQGPMNTEAFF.

This chain uses TRBV6-5 with TRBJ2-1, with 10 bases aligning to TRBD2. Germline CDR1 reads MNHEY; CDR2 reads SVGAGI. The junction had 7 bases not matched to a gene; V was cut back by 4 bases and J by 4 bases. CDR3 length equals 16 residues. The CDR3 region is CASSWASGGHYNEQFF. CDR3 nucleotides: TGTGCCAGCAGTTGGGCTAGCGGGGGCCATTACAATGAGCAGTTCTTC.

The chain joins TRBV30 to TRBJ1-2; 7 nucleotides agree with TRBD1. Germline V lookup: CDR1 GTSNPN, CDR2 SVGIG (reference sequence). The CDR3 loop spans 14 amino acids. Unmatched junction bases numbered 4, after V lost 2 bases and J lost 1 base. Here the CDR3 reads CAWSKTGLNYGYTF. CDR3 DNA sequence: TGTGCCTGGAGTAAGACAGGGCTTAACTATGGCTACACCTTC.

The genes are TRBV19 and TRBJ2-6; TRBD1 is a possible D gene (6 bases). CDR3 length equals 15 residues. Trimming shortened V by 5 bases and J by 0 bases, and 8 bases separated the two germline ends. Germline loops: CDR1 LNHDA, CDR2 SQIVND (reference sequence). CDR3 amino acids: CASSGQFSGANVLTF. The CDR3 nucleotides are TGTGCCAGTAGTGGACAGTTCTCTGGGGCCAACGTCCTGACTTTC.

V is TRBV25-1 and J is TRBJ1-3; D gene uncertain. Between the trimmed V and J ends, which lost 2 bases and 0 bases, there was a span of 8 bases. The CDR3 consists of 15 residues. CDR1 is MGHDK and CDR2 is SYGVNS in the germline V gene. As DNA, the CDR3 is TGTGCCAGCAGTGAAGGCAGAGTCTCTGGAAACACCATATATTTT. Translating it yields CASSEGRVSGNTIYF.

The genes are TRBV9 and TRBJ1-4; 7 bases align to TRBD1. V dropped 1 base and J dropped 7; count of bases not matched to a gene: 7. The CDR3 is 15 amino acids. Germline V gives CDR1 SGDLS, CDR2 YYNGEE. The CDR3 here is CASSVRTGVGEKLFF. The CDR3 DNA reads as TGTGCCAGCAGCGTAAGGACAGGAGTGGGTGAAAAACTGTTTTTT.

The V call is TRBV6-5, the J call TRBJ1-1; D is unclear. V dropped 1 base and J dropped 3 bases, with 9 bases sitting between them. The germline gives CDR1 MNHEY, CDR2 SVGAGI. The CDR3 contains 14 residues. The CDR3: CASSYLNSYTEAFF. The CDR3 nucleotides are TGTGCCAGCAGTTACTTAAACTCGTACACTGAAGCTTTCTTT.

This clone appeared a single time. Other DNA sequences of this sample code for an identical CDR3. The rearrangement uses TRBV18 and TRBJ2-7; no firm D call. This CDR3 is 16 amino acids long. CDR1 and CDR2 (germline): KGHSH, LQKENI. Trimming removed 0 bases from V and 5 bases from J, with 17 bases in between. CDR3 sequence: CASSPPKGAVGNEQYF. As DNA, the CDR3 is TGTGCCAGCTCACCACCCAAAGGCGCAGTGGGGAACGAGCAGTACTTC.

V usage is TRBV18 and J usage is TRBJ2-7, with 12 bases aligning to TRBD1. The junction had 8 bases not matched to a gene; V was cut back by 2 bases and J by 0 bases. This CDR3 is built from 18 residues. In germline, CDR1 is KGHSH, CDR2 LQKENI. The CDR3 coding sequence is TGTGCCAGCTCACCAATGGGACAGGGGGCAAGGGGCTCCTACGAGCAGTACTTC. This translates into CASSPMGQGARGSYEQYF. Full variable domain (rest looked up from reference TRBV18 and TRBJ2-7): NAGVMQNPRHLVRRRGQEARLRCSPMKGHSHVYWYRQLPEEGLKFMVYLQKENIIDESGMPKERFSAEFPKEGPSILRIQQVVRGDSAAYFCASSPMGQGARGSYEQYFGPGTRLTVT.

The genes are TRBV7-2 and TRBJ1-3, with D unresolved. V lost 1 base, J lost 0 bases, and 7 bases lay in between. CDR1 is SGHTA, CDR2 FQGNSA, per germline. This CDR3 comprises 15 residues. CDR3 region: CASSLDGNSGNTIYF. The CDR3 DNA sequence: TGTGCCAGCAGCTTAGATGGTAACTCTGGAAACACCATATATTTT.

The chain uses TRBV7-8 and TRBJ2-2; 9 nucleotides align to TRBD2. The CDR3 sequence is 15 residues long. Germline CDR1 and CDR2: SGHVS and FQNEAQ. With 3 bases clipped from V and 5 bases from J, the junction kept 4 bases outside the gene matches. The CDR3 DNA is TGTGCCAGCAGCTTTCTGGCGGGGGGGACCGGGGAGCTGTTTTTT. Translated, it gives CASSFLAGGTGELFF.

The chain uses TRBV10-2 and TRBJ2-3; TRBD2 agrees at 7 bases. The germline V gene has CDR1 WSHSY and CDR2 SAAADI. J gave up 0 bases and V 6 bases, and 6 bases lay outside the gene matches. The CDR3 runs 15 residues. In DNA form, the CDR3 reads TGCGCCAGCAGCCATTCGCGGGGGAGCACAGATACGCAGTATTTT. Protein product: CASSHSRGSTDTQYF.

The chain links TRBV15 to TRBJ1-5; 7 nucleotides agree with TRBD1. Germline assignment: CDR1 LNHNV and CDR2 YYDKDF (reference sequence). The V and J ends lost 4 bases and 5 bases, in that order; junction bases with no gene match: 5. CDR3 length: 14 residues. The CDR3 sequence: CATSNRDSHQPQHF. In nucleotides, the CDR3 is TGTGCCACCAGCAACCGGGACAGTCATCAGCCCCAGCATTTT.

The genes are TRBV27 and TRBJ1-6, with 9 bases fitting TRBD1. In germline, CDR1 is MNHEY, CDR2 SMNVEV (reference sequence). The CDR3 length is 15 residues. The junction had 8 bases not matched to a gene; V was cut back by 6 bases and J by 8 bases. This CDR3 reads CASSTTDRGDSPLHF. The CDR3 DNA is TGTGCCAGCAGCACCACGGACAGGGGAGATTCACCCCTCCACTTT.

The J gene is TRBJ2-7, the V gene TRBV5-5; 7 bases fit TRBD1. The CDR3 length is 14 residues. The V segment lost 0 bases and the J segment 2 bases; nucleotides outside the gene matches: 2. Germline CDR1 is SGHKS and CDR2 is YYEKEE (reference sequence). As DNA, the CDR3 is TGTGCCAGCAGCTTGGGGACAGGAGCCTACGAGCAGTACTTC. Protein: CASSLGTGAYEQYF.

This clone was picked up one time. The rearrangement uses TRBV21-1 and TRBJ1-6; the table assigns TRBD1, which was not confirmed against the DNA. TRBV21-1 is annotated as a pseudogene. This CDR3 is 18 amino acids long. CDR3 DNA: TGTGCCAGCAGCAAAGCGGGACAGGGCCCCCCCCATAATTCACCCCTCCACTTT. Protein: CASSKAGQGPPHNSPLHF.

The chain recombines TRBV7-2 with TRBJ2-1; 8 bases map to TRBD1. The germline CDR1 and CDR2 sequences are SGHTA and FQGNSA. The CDR3 sequence is 18 residues long. The J segment lost 12 bases and the V segment lost 6 bases, leaving 25 bases of the junction unmatched. This chain's CDR3 is CASRSDRAVVPPIRVQFF. The CDR3 DNA reads TGTGCCAGCAGGTCGGACAGGGCCGTCGTCCCCCCCATCCGCGTGCAGTTCTTC.

The CDR3 spells CASSQGTGGFDTEAFF. In DNA, the CDR3 is TGTGCCAGCAGTCAAGGGACAGGGGGCTTCGACACTGAAGCTTTCTTT. The chain uses TRBV27 and TRBJ1-1; 12 bases line up with TRBD1. CDR1 and CDR2 from the germline V gene are MNHEY and SMNVEV (reference sequence). V was pared by 5 bases and J by 3 bases, with 7 bases of the junction left unmatched. The CDR3 length is 16 residues.

The rearrangement uses TRBV6-1 and TRBJ1-2; D is unclear. The germline CDR1 and CDR2 sequences are MNHNS and SASEGT. Deletions cut 0 bases from V and 4 bases from J, with 6 bases between. The CDR3 has 13 residues. Written as DNA, the CDR3 is TGTGCCAGCAGTGAAGCAGTTCCCTATGGCTACACCTTC. Translating it yields CASSEAVPYGYTF.